The sequence of this T cell receptor (beta chain) was determined in a study of shared clonotypes between healthy human individuals. At a deep level, the assay was run. Assay: immunoSEQ multiplex PCR; the TCRdb copy retains only in-frame clones and omits some. The data hold approximately 1.4 million clones, with approximately 98% observed a single time. This clone showed up just once. The CDR3 spans 13 residues. V was trimmed by 4 bases and J by 4 bases, leaving 7 bases between them. Germline V gives CDR1 SEHNR, CDR2 FQNEAQ (reference sequence). The receptor comes from a man in his thirties or forties in good health. The chain combines TRBV7-9 with TRBJ2-2; D ambiguous. What was sequenced was naive CD4+ T cells sorted from blood. The sample's subset: CD45RA+ positively selected. The CDR3 loop reads CASSYTSTGELFF. The CDR3 DNA is TGTGCCAGCAGCTATACGAGCACCGGGGAGCTGTTTTTT.